This T cell receptor (beta chain) was found in a study of blood T cells in healthy people across ages. Findings and limits, study-wide: In long-lived donors, naive CD4+ cell counts and diversity exceeded those of aged donors.

A sample-barcoded 5' primer and a J-beta primer mix were used in a second PCR of about 6 to 11 cycles. Each sample provided no less than 2.5 million CDR3-containing paired-end reads. TCRdb analysed the 5' RACE reads with MiXCR anew, one entry per CDR3 protein. The profile covers roughly 1,500,000 distinct CDR3 sequences, with about 35% appearing a single time and about 11% taken by the ten largest. This clonotype was detected many times. Antigen unknown. Per germline, CDR1 DFQATT and CDR2 SNEGSKA (reference sequence). The CDR3 is 13 amino acids. V was clipped by 2 bases and J by 5 bases, with 12 bases between them.

The sequence derives from a woman aged 30 to 39 in good health. The chain joins TRBV20-1 to TRBJ2-5; D tentatively reads TRBD1 or TRBD2 (5 bases each). Specimen: blood. This chain's CDR3 is CSARLGPSETQYF. CDR3 coding DNA: TGCAGTGCTAGATTGGGACCCTCGGAGACCCAGTACTTC.